The rows below give T cell receptor beta chains drawn from one sample of a study of blood T cell repertoires in COVID-19. Assay: immunoSEQ multiplex PCR; the TCRdb copy retains only in-frame clones and omits some. This table holds roughly 130,000 clones, more than 70% found once. Material: PBMCs or T cells enriched from blood (not recorded which). Receptors were obtained from a man in his forties or fifties with acute COVID-19. Each CDR3 is given with its conserved first and last residue. A D gene is named only where the DNA matches it firmly. Expanded clones are given a class, and other clones once, few, many or no size at all.

>-|TRBJ1-5|TRBD1|TRBV28
CASRPPGQDQPQHF
TGTGCCAGCAGGCCTCCGGGACAGGATCAGCCCCAGCATTTT
>-|TRBJ2-3|-|TRBV12-3/TRBV12-4
CASSGQYTDTQYF
TGTGCCAGCAGTGGACAGTACACAGATACGCAGTATTTT
>-|TRBJ2-1|TRBD1|TRBV15
CATSRSLGQGHNEQFF
TGTGCCACCAGCAGGAGTCTGGGACAGGGGCACAATGAGCAGTTCTTC
>-|TRBJ2-5|-|TRBV5-4
CASSLDRETQYF
TGTGCCAGCAGCTTGGATCGAGAGACCCAGTACTTC
>few|TRBJ2-7|-|TRBV3-1/TRBV3-2
CASSQAYLRGLLSDEQYF
TGTGCCAGCAGCCAGGCTTATCTGAGGGGACTCCTATCCGACGAGCAGTACTTC
>few|TRBJ1-1|TRBD1|TRBV5-4
CASSTGTGGVNTEAFF
TGTGCCAGCAGTACCGGGACAGGGGGCGTGAACACTGAAGCTTTCTTT
>-|TRBJ2-7|TRBD1|TRBV12-3/TRBV12-4
CASSRQGYEQYF
TGTGCCAGCAGTCGACAGGGCTACGAGCAGTACTTC
>-|TRBJ1-1|-|TRBV6-5
CASRDGRVAFF
TGTGCCAGCAGAGACGGCAGGGTAGCTTTCTTT
>-|TRBJ2-1|-|TRBV7-9
CASSPWFSGSNEQFF
TGTGCCAGCAGCCCCTGGTTTAGCGGCTCCAATGAGCAGTTCTTC
>few|TRBJ1-4|TRBD1|TRBV7-8
CASSPPTGGEREKLFF
TGTGCCAGCAGCCCGCCGACAGGGGGCGAGCGAGAAAAACTGTTTTTT
>-|TRBJ1-5|-|TRBV12-3/TRBV12-4
CASSLEANQPQHF
TGTGCCAGCAGTTTAGAAGCGAATCAGCCCCAGCATTTT
>-|TRBJ1-2|-|TRBV27
CASSLFGSRDYGYTF
TGTGCCAGCAGTTTATTTGGATCACGGGACTATGGCTACACCTTC
>-|TRBJ2-1|TRBD1|TRBV5-1
CASAGTGLYNEQFF
TGCGCCAGCGCCGGGACAGGGCTCTACAATGAGCAGTTCTTC
>-|TRBJ2-2|TRBD2|TRBV19
CASSIAWGTSGGRSNTGELFF
TGTGCCAGTAGTATAGCCTGGGGGACTAGCGGGGGGCGTTCGAACACCGGGGAGCTGTTTTTT
>-|TRBJ1-3|-|TRBV19
CASTPGGSPGNTIYF
TGTGCCAGTACCCCGGGGGGGTCCCCTGGAAACACCATATATTTT
>-|TRBJ2-7|TRBD2|TRBV7-9
CASSLLAGGPRGDEQYF
TGTGCCAGCAGCTTACTAGCGGGAGGGCCCCGAGGAGACGAGCAGTACTTC
>-|TRBJ2-1|-|TRBV9
CASSPSTAASSYNEQFF
TGTGCCAGCAGCCCCTCAACGGCGGCTAGCTCCTACAATGAGCAGTTCTTC
>once|TRBJ2-1|TRBD2|TRBV7-8
CASSLVPGTSGTYNEQFF
TGTGCCAGCAGCTTAGTTCCCGGGACTAGCGGGACTTACAATGAGCAGTTCTTC
>once|TRBJ2-7|-|TRBV11-3
CASSLGPSTYEQYF
TGTGCCAGCAGCTTAGGGCCCTCGACCTACGAGCAGTACTTC
>few|TRBJ1-1|TRBD1|TRBV7-9
CASSFNRGMNTEAFF
TGTGCCAGCAGCTTCAACAGGGGAATGAACACTGAAGCTTTCTTT
>-|TRBJ2-1|TRBD2|TRBV9
CASSVRTSVSYNEQFF
TGTGCCAGCAGCGTACGGACTAGCGTCTCCTACAATGAGCAGTTCTTC
>-|TRBJ2-2|-|TRBV4-1
CASSQDISGNTGELFF
TGCGCCAGCAGCCAAGATATATCCGGGAACACCGGGGAGCTGTTTTTT
>-|TRBJ2-2|TRBD1|TRBV3-1/TRBV3-2
CASSLTGVGELFF
TGTGCCAGCAGCCTTACAGGGGTCGGGGAGCTGTTTTTT
>-|TRBJ2-1|TRBD2|TRBV29-1
CSVSGTSGGYNEQFF
TGCAGCGTTTCCGGGACTAGCGGGGGGTACAATGAGCAGTTCTTC
>-|TRBJ2-7|-|TRBV4-3
CASSQDLQGEQYF
TGCGCCAGCAGCCAAGATCTTCAGGGGGAGCAGTACTTC
>-|TRBJ2-7|TRBD2|TRBV5-1
CASSLGGSLESSYEQYF
TGCGCCAGCAGCTTGGGCGGGAGTCTTGAGAGCTCCTACGAGCAGTACTTC